This passage covers 8 T cell receptor beta chains from one sample sequenced in a study of vaccination and CD4 T cells after COVID-19. With the Oncomine TCR Beta short-read assay, DNA from cultured CD4+ T cells was sequenced. MiXCR was run by TCRdb on the PCR reads, yielding one entry per CDR3 protein. In the table there are roughly 15,000 distinct CDR3 sequences, over 40% of which are singletons. Time point: late sampling 161 to 241 days after vaccination in a few convalescent patients. Treatment specified: approximately 9-day PBMC culture with coronavirus spike peptide pools or control peptides (ViraFEST assay). The antigens for these receptors are not known. The sample here was CD4+ T cells from blood, cultured in vitro, taken about 7 months after SARS-CoV-2 vaccination. These receptors originate from a human donor who had recovered from COVID-19.

This clonotype was seen a few times. The rearrangement uses TRBV6-1 and TRBJ2-1; 7 bases agree with TRBD1. Germline assignment: CDR1 MNHNS and CDR2 SASEGT. The CDR3 has 15 residues. V lost 5 bases to trimming and J lost 4 bases; unmatched junction nucleotides: 8. The CDR3: CASSPRQGFYNEQFF. The CDR3 region has the DNA TGTGCCAGCAGTCCCAGACAGGGCTTTTACAATGAGCAGTTCTTC.

The sample holds a few counts of this clonotype. V gene TRBV27 combines with J gene TRBJ1-5, with 11 bases fitting TRBD1. The CDR3 loop spans 13 amino acids. With V trimmed by 8 bases and J by 8 bases, 5 bases remained unmatched. Germline V gene sequence: CDR1 MNHEY, CDR2 SMNVEV (reference sequence). The CDR3 DNA is TGTGCCAGCCTTAGGGACAGGGGGAAGCCCCAGCATTTT. This sequence encodes CASLRDRGKPQHF.

This chain uses TRBV7-3 with TRBJ2-3; D is uncertain. V was clipped by 2 bases and J by 2 bases, with 5 bases between them. The CDR3 spans 13 residues. Germline CDR1 and CDR2: SGHTA and FQGTGA. The CDR3 loop reads CASSLYLTDTQYF. CDR3 nucleotides: TGTGCCAGCAGCTTATACCTCACAGATACGCAGTATTTT.

This clonotype was seen only a few times. J is TRBJ1-5 and V is TRBV20-1; TRBD1 agrees at 8 bases. V lost 2 bases, J lost 7 bases, and 13 bases stayed unmatched. The CDR3 totals 16 residues. Per the germline V gene, CDR1 is DFQATT and CDR2 is SNEGSKA (reference sequence). The CDR3 DNA reads as TGCAGTGCTAGAAATCAGGGGGCCGGGCTCCACCAGCCCCAGCATTTT. It codes for CSARNQGAGLHQPQHF.

The rearrangement links TRBV20-1 to TRBJ2-3; the match to TRBD2 covers 7 bases. Trimming at V came to 6 bases and at J to 4 bases, leaving 13 bases not matched to a gene. CDR3 length: 15 amino acids. Germline values: CDR1 DFQATT, CDR2 SNEGSKA (reference sequence). As DNA, the CDR3 is TGCAGTGCCCCGGACGCCGGACTAGTTTCAGATACGCAGTATTTT. It is translated as CSAPDAGLVSDTQYF.

This clonotype is a singleton in its sample. The chain combines TRBV25-1 with TRBJ2-1; TRBD2 might be the D (6 bases). V was trimmed by 5 bases and J by 7 bases, leaving 12 bases between them. The CDR3 extends over 13 amino acids. Germline values: CDR1 MGHDK, CDR2 SYGVNS. This chain's CDR3 is CASSQGGGNEQFF. DNA for the CDR3: TGTGCCAGCAGTCAGGGAGGTGGTAATGAGCAGTTCTTC.

Concerning this clonotype itself: At one end the junction does not follow the germline gene, possibly because of a read error. The V gene is TRBV28, the J gene TRBJ1-2; no clear D gene. Germline V CDR1 and CDR2: MDHEN, SYDVKM. CDR3 length: 12 amino acids. DNA for the CDR3: TGTGCCAGCAGTTTAGATTCCAGGAATTACGCCTTC. Protein: CASSLDSRNYAF.

This chain uses TRBV6-1 with TRBJ2-7, with D perhaps assigned TRBD1 or TRBD2 (5 bases each). Trimming took 3 bases from V and 3 from J, leaving 18 bases between them. Germline V gives CDR1 MNHNS, CDR2 SASEGT. CDR3 size: 16 residues. CDR3 sequence: CASSEGVPGGIYEQYF. In DNA, the CDR3 is TGTGCCAGCAGTGAGGGGGTGCCTGGCGGAATCTACGAGCAGTACTTC.